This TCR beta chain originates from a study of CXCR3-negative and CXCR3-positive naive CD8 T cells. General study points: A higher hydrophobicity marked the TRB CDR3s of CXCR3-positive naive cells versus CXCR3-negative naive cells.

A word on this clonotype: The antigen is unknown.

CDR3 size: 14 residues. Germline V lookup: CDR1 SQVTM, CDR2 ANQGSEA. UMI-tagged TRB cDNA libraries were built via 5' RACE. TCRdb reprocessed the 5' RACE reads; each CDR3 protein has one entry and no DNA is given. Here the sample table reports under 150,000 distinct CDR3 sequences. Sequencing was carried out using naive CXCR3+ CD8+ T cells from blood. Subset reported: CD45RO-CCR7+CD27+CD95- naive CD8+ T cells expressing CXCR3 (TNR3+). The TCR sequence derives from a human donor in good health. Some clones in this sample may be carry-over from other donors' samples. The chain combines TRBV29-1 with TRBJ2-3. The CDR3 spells CSVVSSGYTDTQYF.